This record looks at one TCR beta chain sequence and its context. Clones were read by immunoSEQ multiplex PCR, and TCRdb kept only the in-frame ones, dropping some. The profile shows about 170,000 clones, just under 85% of them singletons. The source of the sample is a study of blood T cell repertoires in COVID-19. About the research overall: Samples of COVID-19 (acute and convalescent) were obtained from the United States, Italy and Spain. T cells, B-cell-depleted T cells, or PBMCs supplied cDNA or gDNA.

Germline loops: CDR1 SGHDT, CDR2 YYEEEE. The V gene lost 6 bases and the J gene lost 0 bases, with 9 bases spanning the gap. The length of the CDR3 is 13 residues. This sequence originates from a middle-aged man who had recovered from COVID-19. The sequenced sample was peripheral blood. The chain couples TRBV5-6 to TRBJ1-1, with D unclear. Here the CDR3 DNA reads TGTGCCAGCACTGCGTGGTTGAACACTGAAGCTTTCTTT. It is translated as CASTAWLNTEAFF.